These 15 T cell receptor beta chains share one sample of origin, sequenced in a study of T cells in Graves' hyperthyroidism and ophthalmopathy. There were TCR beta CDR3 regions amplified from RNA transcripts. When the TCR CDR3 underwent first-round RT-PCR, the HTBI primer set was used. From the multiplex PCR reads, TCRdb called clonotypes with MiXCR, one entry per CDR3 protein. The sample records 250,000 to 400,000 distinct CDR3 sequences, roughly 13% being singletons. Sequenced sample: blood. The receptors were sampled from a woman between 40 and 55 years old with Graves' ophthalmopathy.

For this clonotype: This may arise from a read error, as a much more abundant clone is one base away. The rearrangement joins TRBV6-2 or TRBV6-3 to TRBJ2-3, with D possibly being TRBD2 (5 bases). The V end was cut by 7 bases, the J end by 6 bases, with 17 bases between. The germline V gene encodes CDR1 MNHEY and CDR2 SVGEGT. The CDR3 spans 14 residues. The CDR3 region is CASNASQHTDTQYF. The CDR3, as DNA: TGTGCCAGCAATGCTAGCCAGCATACCGATACGCAGTATTTT.

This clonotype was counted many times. The CDR3 reads CASSLIGGDGAQYF. The DNA for the CDR3 is TGTGCCAGCAGTTTAATCGGAGGGGACGGGGCCCAGTACTTC. The chain carries TRBV28 and TRBJ2-5; D may be TRBD2 (6 bases). From germline, CDR1 is MDHEN and CDR2 SYDVKM. There are 14 residues in the CDR3. Trimming took 2 bases from V and 9 from J, leaving 16 bases between them.

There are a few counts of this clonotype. CDR3 protein: CASASMGSYEQYF. The CDR3 region has the DNA TGTGCCAGCGCTAGTATGGGCTCCTACGAGCAGTACTTC. This rearrangement joins TRBV4-2 to TRBJ2-7; D is unresolved. Trimming took 8 bases from V and 0 from J, leaving 11 bases between them. CDR1 and CDR2 (germline): LGHNA, YNFKEQ. The CDR3 has 13 residues.

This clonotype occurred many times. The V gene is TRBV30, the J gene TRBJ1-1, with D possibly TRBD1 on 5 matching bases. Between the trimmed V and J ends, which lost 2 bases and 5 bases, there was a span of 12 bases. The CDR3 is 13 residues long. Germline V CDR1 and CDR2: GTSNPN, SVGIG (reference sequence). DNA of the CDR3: TGTGCCTGGAGTAAACAGGAGGGGACTGAAGCTTTCTTT. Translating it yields CAWSKQEGTEAFF.

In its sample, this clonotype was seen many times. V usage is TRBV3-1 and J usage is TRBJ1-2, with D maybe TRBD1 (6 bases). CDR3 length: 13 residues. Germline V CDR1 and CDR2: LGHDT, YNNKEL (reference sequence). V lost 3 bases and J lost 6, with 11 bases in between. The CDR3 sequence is CASSHQKGDGYTF. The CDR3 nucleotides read TGTGCCAGCAGCCATCAGAAGGGGGATGGCTACACCTTC.

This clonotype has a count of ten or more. DNA of the CDR3: TGTGCCAGCACCCTTTCGACTGTACCCAATGAGCAGTTCTTC. Protein: CASTLSTVPNEQFF. The chain is built from TRBV12-3 or TRBV12-4 and TRBJ2-1; D gene ambiguous. V lost 7 bases and J lost 6, with 16 bases in between. The CDR3 loop spans 14 amino acids.

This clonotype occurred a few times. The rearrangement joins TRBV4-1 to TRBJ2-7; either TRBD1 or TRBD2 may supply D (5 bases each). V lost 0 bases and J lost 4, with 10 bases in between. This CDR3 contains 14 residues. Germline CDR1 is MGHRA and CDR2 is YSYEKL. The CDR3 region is CASSQDEGPYEQYF. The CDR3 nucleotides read TGCGCCAGCAGCCAAGATGAGGGGCCTTACGAGCAGTACTTC.

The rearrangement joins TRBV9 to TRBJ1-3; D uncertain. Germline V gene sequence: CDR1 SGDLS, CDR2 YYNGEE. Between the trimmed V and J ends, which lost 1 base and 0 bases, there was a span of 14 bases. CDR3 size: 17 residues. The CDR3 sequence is CASSVKWQASSGNTIYF. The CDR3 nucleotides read TGTGCCAGCAGCGTAAAGTGGCAGGCGAGCTCTGGAAACACCATATATTTT.

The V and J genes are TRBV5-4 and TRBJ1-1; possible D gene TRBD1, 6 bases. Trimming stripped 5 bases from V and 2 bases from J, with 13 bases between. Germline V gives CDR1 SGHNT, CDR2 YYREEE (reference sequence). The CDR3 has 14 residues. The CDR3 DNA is TGTGCCAGCAGATCTGGGACAACTAACACTGAAGCTTTCTTT. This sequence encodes CASRSGTTNTEAFF.

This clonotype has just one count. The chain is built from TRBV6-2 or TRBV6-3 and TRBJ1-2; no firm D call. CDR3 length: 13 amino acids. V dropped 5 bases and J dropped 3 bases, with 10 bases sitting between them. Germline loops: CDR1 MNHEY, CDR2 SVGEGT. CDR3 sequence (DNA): TGTGCCAGCAGTAGTACGAACCACTATGGCTACACCTTC. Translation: CASSSTNHYGYTF.

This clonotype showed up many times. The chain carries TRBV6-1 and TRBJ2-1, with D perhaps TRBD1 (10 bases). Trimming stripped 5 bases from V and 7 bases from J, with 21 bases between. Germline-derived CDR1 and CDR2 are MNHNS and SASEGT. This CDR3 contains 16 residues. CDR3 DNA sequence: TGTGCCAGCAGTAATCTAGCGGGACAGGGGAGGAATGAGCAGTTCTTC. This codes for CASSNLAGQGRNEQFF.

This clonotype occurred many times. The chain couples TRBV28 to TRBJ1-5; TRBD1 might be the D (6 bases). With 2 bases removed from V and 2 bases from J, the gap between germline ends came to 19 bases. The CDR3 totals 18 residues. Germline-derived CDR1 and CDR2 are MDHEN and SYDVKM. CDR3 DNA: TGTGCCAGCAGTTTAAGCTGGGGAGGGGGAATGGGCAATCAGCCCCAGCATTTT. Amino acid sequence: CASSLSWGGGMGNQPQHF.

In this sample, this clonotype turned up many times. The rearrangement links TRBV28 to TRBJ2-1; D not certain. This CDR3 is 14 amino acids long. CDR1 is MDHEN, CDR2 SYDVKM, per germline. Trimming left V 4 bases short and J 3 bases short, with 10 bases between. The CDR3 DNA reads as TGTGCCAGCAGTTCCGGAATCAACTACAATGAGCAGTTCTTC. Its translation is CASSSGINYNEQFF.

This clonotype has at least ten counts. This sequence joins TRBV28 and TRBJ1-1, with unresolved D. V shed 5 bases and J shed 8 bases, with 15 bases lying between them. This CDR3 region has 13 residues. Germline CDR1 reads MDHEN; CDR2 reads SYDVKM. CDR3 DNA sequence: TGTGCCAGCAGTCCCTTATCCCTGCTCGAAGCTTTCTTT. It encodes CASSPLSLLEAFF.

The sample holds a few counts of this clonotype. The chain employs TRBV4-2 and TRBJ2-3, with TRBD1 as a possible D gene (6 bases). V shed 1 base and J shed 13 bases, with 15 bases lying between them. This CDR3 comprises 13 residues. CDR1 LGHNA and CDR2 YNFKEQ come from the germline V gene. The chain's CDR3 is CASSQGWDTREYF. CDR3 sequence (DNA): TGTGCCAGCAGCCAAGGGTGGGACACCCGGGAGTATTTT.